This TCR beta chain was obtained from a study of early T cells in non-severe SARS-CoV-2 infection. Looking at the study overall: Unsorted whole blood bulk RNA was sequenced, with unpaired chains. General observations from the study: VDJdb matching skewed toward anti-spike CD8 responses, missing private and CD4 specificities.

Unique molecular identifier tags were affixed to discrete cDNA molecules. TCRdb itself ran the 5' RACE reads through MiXCR, one entry per CDR3 protein. The sample has about 21,000 distinct CDR3 sequences, approximately 5% seen once; the top ten hold about 16%. This clonotype has just one count. The antigen is undetermined. This sequence may be a read error, since a much larger clone differs from it by one base. This CDR3 has 12 residues. The germline gives CDR1 SQVTM, CDR2 ANQGSEA. The sequencing input was whole blood. The receptor comes from an adult who was a healthcare worker with PCR-confirmed SARS-CoV-2 infection or an uninfected control (not recorded which). The V and J genes are TRBV29-1 and TRBJ1-2; D remains ambiguous. The CDR3 region is CSAGSPYYGYSF. CDR3 sequence (DNA): TGCAGCGCCGGGTCACCTTACTATGGCTACTCCTTC. The full variable domain, rest sourced from reference TRBV29-1 and TRBJ1-2, is SAVISQKPSRDICQRGTSLTIQCQVDSQVTMMFWYRQQPGQSLTLIATANQGSEATYESGFVIDKFPISRPNLTFSTLTVSNMSPEDSSIYLCSAGSPYYGYSFGSGTRLTVV.